A single sample is the source of the 5 T cell receptor beta chains below, sequenced in a study of graft-versus-host responses after intestinal transplantation. Some clones are missing from TCRdb's copy, which holds only in-frame ones; the method was immunoSEQ multiplex PCR. This table holds about 4,600 clones, 20% to 30% found once. Sequenced material: alloreactive CD4+ T cells from a mixed lymphocyte reaction culture, taken before intestinal transplant. The subset was: CFSE-low proliferating T cells sorted from roughly six-day pre-transplant mixed lymphocyte reaction (GvH or HvG direction). The origin of the receptors is a human patient who received an intestinal transplant.

To note about this clone: A read error may explain this, as a much larger clone is one base away. The gene calls are TRBV2 and TRBJ2-4; D may be TRBD1 or TRBD2 (6 bases each). CDR3 size: 15 residues. Trimming stripped 5 bases from V and 7 bases from J, with 18 bases between. Per the germline V gene, CDR1 is SNHLY and CDR2 is FYNNEI. The CDR3 sequence is CASSRPGAGGNIQYF. CDR3 sequence (DNA): TGTGCCAGCAGTCGACCGGGGGCTGGGGGGAACATTCAGTACTTC.

This clone was found a few times. The rearrangement joins TRBV7-9 to TRBJ2-7; D is unresolved. Germline lookup yields CDR1 SEHNR and CDR2 FQNEAQ (reference sequence). This CDR3 spans 15 amino acids. Trimming took 2 bases from V and 2 from J, leaving 13 bases between them. The CDR3 protein is CASSLIVGSTYEQYF. The CDR3 bases are TGTGCCAGCAGCTTAATCGTGGGGTCTACCTACGAGCAGTACTTC.

As for this clone: An end of the junction does not agree with germline; a read error may underlie this. CDR3 DNA sequence: TGCAGCGGTGAAGGGGTCCCCGGGACGGTTAACTATGGCTACACCTTC. It yields the protein CSGEGVPGTVNYGYTF. V is TRBV29-1 and J is TRBJ1-2; D is possibly TRBD1 (5 bases). From germline, CDR1 is SQVTM and CDR2 ANQGSEA. The CDR3 covers 16 residues. Full variable domain (remainder filled in from reference TRBV29-1 and TRBJ1-2): SAVISQKPSRDICQRGTSLTIQCQVDSQVTMMFWYRQQPGQSLTLIATANQGSEATYESGFVIDKFPISRPNLTFSTLTVSNMSPEDSSIYLCSGEGVPGTVNYGYTFGSGTRLTVV.

V usage is TRBV6-8 and J usage is TRBJ1-6; 8 nucleotides line up with TRBD1. CDR3 length: 15 residues. V lost 6 bases to trimming and J lost 5 bases; unmatched junction nucleotides: 6. Germline V gene lookup returns CDR1 MNHGY and CDR2 SAAAGT. CDR3 region: CASRQGELHNSPLHF. In nucleotides, the CDR3 is TGTGCCAGCAGACAGGGGGAGCTCCATAATTCACCCCTCCACTTT.

This chain links TRBV5-1 with TRBJ1-2; D is perhaps TRBD1 (5 bases). Germline V gene sequence: CDR1 SGHRS, CDR2 YFSETQ. The CDR3 spans 14 residues. Trimming cost V 3 bases and J 4 bases, with 13 bases left between them. The CDR3 region is CASSSLGDSYGYTF. CDR3 DNA sequence: TGCGCCAGCAGCTCTCTGGGGGACTCCTATGGCTACACCTTC.